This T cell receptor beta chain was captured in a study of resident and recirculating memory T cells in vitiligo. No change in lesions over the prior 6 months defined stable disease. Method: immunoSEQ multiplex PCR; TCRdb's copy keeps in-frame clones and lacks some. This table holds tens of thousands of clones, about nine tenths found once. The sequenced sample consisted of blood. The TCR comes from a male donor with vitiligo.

The CDR3 DNA follows: TGTGCCAGCAGCTTGGCGAGGCTGGGTGCGGTCGGCACTGAAGCTTTCTTT. Amino acids: CASSLARLGAVGTEAFF. The V and J genes are TRBV5-4 and TRBJ1-1; unclear D gene. With 0 bases removed from V and 4 bases from J, the gap between germline ends came to 19 bases. Germline V gene lookup returns CDR1 SGHNT and CDR2 YYREEE (reference sequence). The CDR3 totals 17 residues.